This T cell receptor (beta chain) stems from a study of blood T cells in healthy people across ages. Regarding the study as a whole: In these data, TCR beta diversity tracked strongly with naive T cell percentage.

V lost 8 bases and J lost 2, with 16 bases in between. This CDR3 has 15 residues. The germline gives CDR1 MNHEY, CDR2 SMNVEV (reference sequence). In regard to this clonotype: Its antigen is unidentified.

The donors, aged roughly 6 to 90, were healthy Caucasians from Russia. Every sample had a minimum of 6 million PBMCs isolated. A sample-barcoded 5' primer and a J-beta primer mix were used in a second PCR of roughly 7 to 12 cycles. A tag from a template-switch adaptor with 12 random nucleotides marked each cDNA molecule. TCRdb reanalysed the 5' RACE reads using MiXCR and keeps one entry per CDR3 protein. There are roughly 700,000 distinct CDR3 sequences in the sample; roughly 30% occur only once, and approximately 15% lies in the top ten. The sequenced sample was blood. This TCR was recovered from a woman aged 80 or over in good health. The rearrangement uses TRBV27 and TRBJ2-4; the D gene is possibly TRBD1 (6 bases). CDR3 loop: CASQGWGGSKNIQYF. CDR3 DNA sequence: TGTGCCAGCCAGGGGTGGGGTGGGTCCAAAAACATTCAGTACTTC.